This paragraph covers one T cell receptor beta chain sequence. V was trimmed by 1 base and J by 8 bases, leaving 9 bases between them. The CDR3 totals 13 residues. Looked up from germline, CDR1 is SGHTA and CDR2 is FQGTGA. This sample stems from a study of identical twins. Each CDR3 protein gets one entry after TCRdb re-called the 5' RACE reads with MiXCR. The sample records 300,000 to 400,000 distinct CDR3 sequences, 10% to 15% being singletons. This sample also appeared in a second study, on yellow fever vaccine responses in identical twins.

This chain uses TRBV7-3 with TRBJ2-1, with a tentative D call TRBD2 (5 bases). Sequencing was carried out using CD8+ T cells sorted from blood. The sequence derives from a woman aged 18-29 years in good health. As DNA, the CDR3 is TGTGCCAGCAGCTTAAATAGCGCGGATGAGCAGTTCTTC. This translates into CASSLNSADEQFF.